Each of the 15 T cell receptor beta chains below was sequenced from the same sample in a study of molecular identifiers for immune sequencing clone quantification. MiXCR, applied by TCRdb to the PCR reads, yields one record per CDR3 protein. The sample carries roughly 86,000 distinct CDR3 sequences, around 19% recorded once. Sample: naive CD8+ T cells from blood, with Jurkat cell RNA spiked in. Described subset: FACS-sorted CD8+CD4-CCR7+CD45RA+ naive T cells. The receptor source for this set is a human donor in good health. Some libraries in this study had Jurkat cell RNA spiked in.

The table lists this clonotype with many counts. The gene calls are TRBV13 and TRBJ2-3; 8 bases match TRBD1. Germline assignment: CDR1 PRHDT and CDR2 FYEKMQ (reference sequence). The CDR3 is made up of 14 amino acids. V dropped 5 bases and J dropped 6; count of bases not matched to a gene: 7. CDR3 residues: CASSLDRAGDTQYF. For the CDR3, the DNA is TGTGCCAGCAGCCTGGACAGGGCGGGGGATACGCAGTATTTT.

This clonotype occurred many times. The rearrangement uses TRBV2 and TRBJ2-3; weak D call: TRBD1 (5 bases). The CDR3 totals 15 residues. The germline V gene encodes CDR1 SNHLY and CDR2 FYNNEI. The V and J ends lost 2 bases and 0 bases respectively, with 9 bases between them. CDR3 amino acids: CASSERQGSTDTQYF. The CDR3 nucleotides read TGTGCCAGCAGTGAACGCCAGGGCAGCACAGATACGCAGTATTTT.

As regards this clonotype: A much larger clone lies one base from this, so it may be a read error. The final CDR3 position lacks the conserved phenylalanine or tryptophan, pointing to a likely read error. The V gene is TRBV27, the J gene TRBJ2-7; D possibly corresponds to TRBD1 (6 bases). V lost 8 bases and J lost 6, with 14 bases in between. CDR3 length: 12 residues. Germline assignment: CDR1 MNHEY and CDR2 SMNVEV (reference sequence). CDR3 DNA sequence: TGTGCCAGCGGGAGAACAGGGACCGAGCAGTACCTC. Its protein product is CASGRTGTEQYL.

The chain has TRBV19 and TRBJ1-1; possible D gene TRBD1, 5 bases. Germline lookup yields CDR1 LNHDA and CDR2 SQIVND (reference sequence). Trimming removed 3 bases from V and 2 bases from J, with 13 bases in between. CDR3 length: 15 residues. The CDR3 sequence: CASSIYTRGNTEAFF. Written as DNA, the CDR3 is TGTGCCAGTAGTATCTACACAAGGGGAAACACTGAAGCTTTCTTT.

This clonotype has at least ten counts. The chain's CDR3 is CASSMPYEQYF. DNA of the CDR3: TGTGCCAGCAGCATGCCCTACGAGCAGTACTTC. This chain connects TRBV21-1 to TRBJ2-7. TRBV21-1 is an annotated pseudogene. The length of the CDR3 is 11 residues.

Details on this clonotype: This may be a read error: a much more frequent sequence differs by one nucleotide. The V gene is TRBV6-2 or TRBV6-3, the J gene TRBJ1-1; D is uncertain. Between the trimmed V and J ends, which lost 6 bases and 6 bases, there was a span of 14 bases. The CDR3 contains 13 residues. Germline loops: CDR1 MNHEY, CDR2 SVGEGT. The CDR3 spells CASSRRMFAEAFF. In DNA form, the CDR3 reads TGTGCCAGCAGCAGAAGGATGTTCGCTGAAGCTTTCTTT.

This clonotype showed up many times. The rearrangement uses TRBV5-4 and TRBJ2-7; 8 bases line up with TRBD2. CDR3 size: 14 residues. With 3 bases clipped from V and 2 bases from J, the junction kept 4 bases outside the gene matches. Germline V gene lookup returns CDR1 SGHNT and CDR2 YYREEE (reference sequence). CDR3 coding DNA: TGTGCCAGCAGCTCGGGACTAGAAACCTACGAGCAGTACTTC. This sequence encodes CASSSGLETYEQYF.

This clonotype was observed many times. The chain joins TRBV7-9 to TRBJ1-1, with D possibly matching TRBD1 (5 bases). Germline V gene lookup returns CDR1 SEHNR and CDR2 FQNEAQ (reference sequence). The CDR3 totals 15 residues. V shed 4 bases and J shed 1 base, with 13 bases lying between them. This CDR3 is CASSSAGDRNTEAFF. CDR3 nucleotide sequence: TGTGCCAGCAGCTCAGCCGGCGACAGGAACACTGAAGCTTTCTTT.

This clonotype was seen repeatedly, ten times or more. The chain recombines TRBV7-9 with TRBJ2-2; D remains unclear. Trimming left V 4 bases short and J 2 bases short, with 8 bases between. Germline CDR1 is SEHNR and CDR2 is FQNEAQ (reference sequence). The CDR3 is made up of 14 amino acids. CDR3 loop: CASSSPQNTGELFF. CDR3 nucleotide sequence: TGTGCCAGCAGCTCGCCCCAAAACACCGGGGAGCTGTTTTTT.

A word on this clonotype: A much larger clone lies a single base off, so this may be a read error. The chain combines TRBV29-1 with TRBJ2-2; D remains ambiguous. Germline CDR1 is SQVTM and CDR2 is ANQGSEA. The V gene lost 7 bases and the J gene lost 7 bases, with 16 bases spanning the gap. The CDR3 loop spans 13 amino acids. The CDR3 DNA follows: TGCAGCGCCGATGGCTGGGTGGGCGGGGAGCTGTTTTTT. Encoded protein: CSADGWVGGELFF.

At least ten counts were recorded for this clonotype. The chain has TRBV5-1 and TRBJ2-7; 7 bases are shared with TRBD1. This CDR3 spans 15 amino acids. Germline values: CDR1 SGHRS, CDR2 YFSETQ. Trimming took 2 bases from V and 5 from J; bases not matched to a gene: 10. The CDR3 nucleotides are TGCGCCAGCAGCTTCCGAACGGGACAGAACGACGAGCAGTACTTC. Translation gives CASSFRTGQNDEQYF.

This clonotype showed up just a few times. The chain has TRBV6-6 and TRBJ2-7, with TRBD1 matching over 11 bases. The CDR3 is 16 residues long. Per the germline V gene, CDR1 is MNHNY and CDR2 is SVGAGI (reference sequence). J lost 4 bases, V lost 2 bases, and 7 bases had no gene match. CDR3 in amino acids: CASSYVTGTGGYEQYF. The CDR3 DNA is TGTGCCAGCAGTTACGTAACCGGGACAGGGGGGTACGAGCAGTACTTC.

The V and J genes are TRBV28 and TRBJ1-6, with no clear D. Per germline, CDR1 MDHEN and CDR2 SYDVKM. CDR3 length equals 14 residues. The germline V and J ends were trimmed by 6 bases and 6 bases, with 12 bases remaining between them. CDR3: CASSQRVLNSPLHF. The CDR3 DNA is TGTGCCAGCAGCCAACGGGTTCTTAATTCACCCCTCCACTTT.

This clonotype showed up many times. The chain links TRBV27 to TRBJ2-3; no clear D gene. Trimming pared 1 base from V and 3 bases from J, leaving 5 bases between. From germline, CDR1 is MNHEY and CDR2 SMNVEV (reference sequence). The length of the CDR3 is 13 residues. CDR3 in DNA: TGTGCCAGCAGTTTATATCCAACAGATACGCAGTATTTT. Its translation is CASSLYPTDTQYF.

This clonotype was counted between two and nine times. The chain combines TRBV6-9 with TRBJ2-2; D call uncertain. In germline, CDR1 is MNHGY, CDR2 SVAAGI. V lost 2 bases to trimming and J lost 3 bases, with 19 bases between them. This CDR3 is built from 18 residues. CDR3 in amino acids: CASSYPPMFDTYTGELFF. As DNA, the CDR3 is TGTGCCAGCAGTTATCCGCCGATGTTCGATACCTACACCGGGGAGCTGTTTTTT.